This passage covers 17 T cell receptor beta chains from one sample sequenced in a study of blood T cell repertoires in COVID-19. TCRdb keeps only in-frame clones here, not all; method: immunoSEQ multiplex PCR. Of some 150,000 clones in the sample, 84% were seen once. The sequenced sample was peripheral blood. The receptors shown here come from a human donor in a cohort sampled during active COVID-19.

The gene calls are TRBV6-1 and TRBJ1-1, with TRBD1 matching over 8 bases. V trimming: 2 bases; J trimming: 3 bases; junction bases outside the gene matches: 14. CDR1 is MNHNS, CDR2 SASEGT, per germline. This CDR3 region has 18 residues. The CDR3 DNA reads as TGTGCCAGCAGTGAATGGCGCGGGACAGGTTTCGGGGACACTGAAGCTTTCTTT. Protein: CASSEWRGTGFGDTEAFF.

V and J are TRBV7-2 and TRBJ1-4; TRBD1 matches at 7 bases. V lost 4 bases to trimming and J lost 13 bases; unmatched junction nucleotides: 9. CDR3 length: 13 amino acids. Germline CDR1 is SGHTA and CDR2 is FQGNSA. In DNA form, the CDR3 reads TGTGCCAGCAGCTCCGTTTCGACAGGGAGACTGTTTTTT. Translating gives CASSSVSTGRLFF.

This chain links TRBV9 with TRBJ1-3; D might be TRBD1 (5 bases). Looked up from germline, CDR1 is SGDLS and CDR2 is YYNGEE. The CDR3 is 15 amino acids. The V and J ends lost 2 bases and 7 bases respectively, with 16 bases between them. CDR3 DNA: TGTGCCAGCAGCGTTACATCGGGGGAGACTAACACCATATATTTT. This sequence encodes CASSVTSGETNTIYF.

This chain uses TRBV30 with TRBJ1-6; D unresolved. V lost 0 bases, J lost 0 bases, and 12 bases lay in between. This CDR3 has 17 residues. CDR1 and CDR2 (germline): GTSNPN, SVGIG (reference sequence). The CDR3 nucleotides are TGTGCCTGGAGTGTACGAGGGTGGGGCTCCTATAATTCACCCCTCCACTTT. Its protein product is CAWSVRGWGSYNSPLHF.

This clone has at least ten counts. The chain carries TRBV6-2 or TRBV6-3 and TRBJ1-2, with D tentatively TRBD1 (6 bases). The CDR3 runs 12 residues. Germline V gene data show CDR1 as MNHEY and CDR2 as SVGEGT. The ends were cut back, 6 bases at V and 6 bases at J, with 11 bases in the middle. As DNA, the CDR3 is TGTGCCAGCAGCCCCAGGGGTCATGGCTACACCTTC. It translates to CASSPRGHGYTF.

The V and J genes are TRBV5-1 and TRBJ2-2, with D uncertain. Germline V lookup: CDR1 SGHRS, CDR2 YFSETQ. The V gene lost 0 bases and the J gene lost 2 bases, with 11 bases spanning the gap. The CDR3 sequence is 16 residues long. CDR3 sequence: CASSLGSLTNTGELFF. Here the CDR3 DNA reads TGCGCCAGCAGCTTGGGTTCTCTTACTAACACCGGGGAGCTGTTTTTT.

The chain employs TRBV12-3 or TRBV12-4 and TRBJ1-1; no reliable D call. This CDR3 is built from 12 residues. Between the trimmed V and J ends, which lost 3 bases and 7 bases, there was a span of 9 bases. CDR3 protein: CASSLAVIEAFF. CDR3 DNA sequence: TGTGCCAGCAGTTTGGCAGTCATTGAAGCTTTCTTT.

This chain connects TRBV5-1 to TRBJ1-1; D not certain. Germline V gene lookup returns CDR1 SGHRS and CDR2 YFSETQ. CDR3 length: 13 amino acids. Trimming pared 4 bases from V and 7 bases from J, leaving 14 bases between. CDR3 region: CASSPPAADEAFF. CDR3 DNA: TGCGCCAGCAGCCCCCCGGCCGCGGATGAAGCTTTCTTT.

The gene calls are TRBV27 and TRBJ1-4; 11 bases fit TRBD1. The CDR3 extends over 16 amino acids. Germline assignment: CDR1 MNHEY and CDR2 SMNVEV (reference sequence). Trimming at V came to 4 bases and at J to 6 bases, leaving 7 bases not matched to a gene. This chain's CDR3 is CASSSRTGGEYEKLFF. Here the CDR3 DNA reads TGTGCCAGCAGTTCCCGGACAGGGGGCGAATATGAAAAACTGTTTTTT.

This chain connects TRBV10-3 to TRBJ2-7; no definite D call. Per the germline V gene, CDR1 is ENHRY and CDR2 is SYGVKD. Trimming removed 0 bases at V and 3 bases at J, with 3 bases between. This CDR3 has 12 amino acids. Here the CDR3 DNA reads TGTGCCATCAGTGAGTCTCGCTACGAGCAGTACTTC. Translation: CAISESRYEQYF.

The chain links TRBV19 to TRBJ1-5, with D possibly matching TRBD1 (6 bases). This CDR3 comprises 15 residues. V was trimmed by 6 bases and J by 2 bases, leaving 14 bases between them. From germline, CDR1 is LNHDA and CDR2 SQIVND (reference sequence). In nucleotides, the CDR3 is TGTGCCAGTAGGAAGCCGGCAGGGGGCAATCAGCCCCAGCATTTT. Its protein product is CASRKPAGGNQPQHF.

This clone was observed at least ten times. The chain combines TRBV28 with TRBJ1-1; 9 nucleotides match TRBD1. Germline V gene data show CDR1 as MDHEN and CDR2 as SYDVKM. CDR3 length equals 14 residues. With 4 bases clipped from V and 4 bases from J, the junction kept 4 bases outside the gene matches. Written as DNA, the CDR3 is TGTGCCAGCAGTTCGACAGGGGGAGGCACTGAAGCTTTCTTT. This gives the protein CASSSTGGGTEAFF.

This clone was observed a handful of times. The chain uses TRBV28 and TRBJ2-1; 8 bases are a match to TRBD2. After removal of 6 bases from V and 5 bases from J, the junction contained 6 bases not matched to a gene. The germline CDR1 and CDR2 sequences are MDHEN and SYDVKM. The CDR3 is 14 residues long. CDR3 amino acids: CASSLGGANNEQFF. The CDR3 DNA reads as TGTGCCAGCAGCCTCGGGGGGGCGAACAATGAGCAGTTCTTC.

CDR3 region: CASSTDRVLDYTF. The CDR3 DNA follows: TGTGCCAGTAGTACGGACAGGGTATTAGACTACACCTTC. V and J are TRBV19 and TRBJ1-2; 8 bases align to TRBD1. The V gene end was trimmed by 4 bases and the J gene end by 10 bases; junction bases not matched to a gene: 8. The length of the CDR3 is 13 residues. Looked up from germline, CDR1 is LNHDA and CDR2 is SQIVND (reference sequence).

This clone was seen just once. This chain uses TRBV2 with TRBJ1-2; weak D call: TRBD1 (6 bases). Germline lookup yields CDR1 SNHLY and CDR2 FYNNEI. V was clipped by 6 bases and J by 9 bases, with 11 bases between them. There are 11 residues in the CDR3. As DNA, the CDR3 is TGTGCCAGCAGACAGGGTTGGCGCTACACCTTC. Translation: CASRQGWRYTF.

This clone has only a few counts. This sequence joins TRBV5-6 and TRBJ1-2; tentatively, D is TRBD1 (6 bases). The germline CDR1 and CDR2 sequences are SGHDT and YYEEEE. The CDR3 runs 13 residues. Trimming shortened V by 4 bases and J by 2 bases, and 9 bases separated the two germline ends. The chain's CDR3 is CASSATGNYGYTF. The CDR3 nucleotides are TGTGCCAGCAGCGCCACAGGGAACTATGGCTACACCTTC.

The chain has TRBV5-1 and TRBJ2-1, with TRBD2 as a possible D gene (5 bases). Trimming pared 4 bases from V and 0 bases from J, leaving 11 bases between. CDR1 SGHRS and CDR2 YFSETQ come from the germline V gene. The CDR3 runs 15 residues. The CDR3 region is CASSLDSSSYNEQFF. DNA of the CDR3: TGCGCCAGCAGCCTGGACTCTAGCTCCTACAATGAGCAGTTCTTC.